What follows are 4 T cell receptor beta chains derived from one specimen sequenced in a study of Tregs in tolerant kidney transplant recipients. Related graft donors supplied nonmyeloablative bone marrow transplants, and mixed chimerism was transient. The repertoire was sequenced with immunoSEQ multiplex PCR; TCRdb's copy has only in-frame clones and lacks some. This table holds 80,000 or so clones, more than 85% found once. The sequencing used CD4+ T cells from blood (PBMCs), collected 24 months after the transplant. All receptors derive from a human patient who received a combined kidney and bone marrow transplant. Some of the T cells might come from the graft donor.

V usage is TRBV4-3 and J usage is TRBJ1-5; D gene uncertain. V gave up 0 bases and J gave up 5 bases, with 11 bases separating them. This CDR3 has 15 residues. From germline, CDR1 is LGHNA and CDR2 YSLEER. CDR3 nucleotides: TGCGCCAGCAGCCAAGATTTGGGCAGCCATCAGCCCCAGCATTTT. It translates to CASSQDLGSHQPQHF.

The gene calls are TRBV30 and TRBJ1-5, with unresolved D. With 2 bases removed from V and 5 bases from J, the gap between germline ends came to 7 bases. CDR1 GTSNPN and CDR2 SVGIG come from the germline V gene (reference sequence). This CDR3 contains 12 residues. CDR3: CAWSSPYQPQHF. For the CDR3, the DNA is TGTGCCTGGAGTTCCCCGTATCAGCCCCAGCATTTT.

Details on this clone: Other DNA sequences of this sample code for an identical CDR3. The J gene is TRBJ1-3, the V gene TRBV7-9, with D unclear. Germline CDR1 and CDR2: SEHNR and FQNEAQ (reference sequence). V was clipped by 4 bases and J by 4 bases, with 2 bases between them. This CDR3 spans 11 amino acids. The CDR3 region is CASSSGNTIYF. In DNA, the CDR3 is TGTGCCAGCAGCTCAGGAAACACCATATATTTT.

This CDR3 is CASSFRGGGTEAFF. The CDR3 nucleotides read TGTGCCAGCAGTTTTCGGGGGGGTGGCACTGAAGCTTTCTTT. The V and J genes are TRBV27 and TRBJ1-1, with D possibly TRBD1 on 5 matching bases. Trimming left V 3 bases short and J 4 bases short, with 12 bases between. The CDR3 loop spans 14 amino acids. Germline CDR1 is MNHEY and CDR2 is SMNVEV (reference sequence).